The entry that follows covers one TCR beta chain sequence. With 2 bases removed from V and 5 bases from J, the gap between germline ends came to 5 bases. Looked up from germline, CDR1 is SGHKS and CDR2 is YYEKEE (reference sequence). CDR3 length equals 12 residues. The data were obtained in a study of blood T cell repertoires in COVID-19. Original processing notes: From reference gene primer amplification, estimates of nucleated cell counts were derived. This table comes from immunoSEQ multiplex PCR, and its TCRdb copy is limited to in-frame clones, with some not included. V, J and clone size derive from that table, while D and trimming were established from the DNA sequence. The sample has 25,000 to 35,000 clones, about 89% seen once.

This clonotype was sampled from a middle-aged woman with active or convalescent COVID-19. The sample taken for sequencing was peripheral blood. V gene TRBV5-5 combines with J gene TRBJ1-5; D gene ambiguous. This CDR3 is CASSFRDQPQHF. The CDR3 nucleotides are TGTGCCAGCAGCTTCCGGGATCAGCCCCAGCATTTT.